The clone carrying this T cell receptor (beta chain) showed up just a few times. Antigen unknown. These data are taken from a study of graft-versus-host responses after intestinal transplantation. About the study: Induction using anti-thymocyte globulin, followed by tacrolimus and steroids for roughly 3 years, was given to all recipients. Study-wide points: Graft-donor T cell macrochimerism in patients accompanied high graft-versus-host to host-versus-graft clonal ratios in allografts.

The CDR3 contains 14 residues. The germline gives CDR1 SGHRS, CDR2 YFSETQ. J gave up 0 bases and V 6 bases, and 2 bases lay outside the gene matches. Profiling relied on immunoSEQ multiplex PCR, and the TCRdb table lists in-frame clones only, not all of them. Found here are roughly 92,000 clones, about 87% of them singletons; the top ten hold approximately 0.3%. The input for sequencing was unstimulated CD4+ T cells sorted from spleen or lymph node cells, taken before transplant. This TCR came from a human donor who was the organ donor for an intestinal transplant. The V and J genes are TRBV5-1 and TRBJ1-2, with 10 nucleotides matching TRBD1. CDR3 amino acids: CASKGQGTNYGYTF. The CDR3 region has the DNA TGCGCCAGCAAGGGACAGGGGACTAACTATGGCTACACCTTC.